The clone carrying this T cell receptor (beta chain) was seen many times. These data are taken from a study of tumor-infiltrating lymphocytes in oesophageal squamous cell carcinoma. One entry per CDR3 protein, called by TCRdb with MiXCR from the PCR reads. The sample has about 20,000 distinct CDR3 sequences; 35% to 50% are singletons. The germline gives CDR1 KGHSH, CDR2 LQKENI. This CDR3 contains 15 residues. V lost 2 bases, J lost 3 bases, and 3 bases stayed unmatched. What was sequenced was normal esophageal tissue next to the tumor. This chain links TRBV18 with TRBJ2-2, with 7 bases identical to TRBD2. The TCR sequence derives from a male donor with esophageal squamous cell carcinoma. The CDR3 region has the DNA TGTGCCAGCTCACCAATGGCGGGAGACACCGGGGAGCTGTTTTTT. Translation: CASSPMAGDTGELFF.